The 26 T cell receptor beta chains in this list originate from one sample, sequenced in a study of Ad26.COV2.S vaccination and SARS-CoV-2 variants. Assay used: immunoSEQ multiplex PCR; TCRdb lists only in-frame clones, some missing. The table shows more than 400,000 clones, with about nine tenths occurring only once. Described treatment: some 20 received Ad26.COV2.S at low or high dose, single or two shots; roughly five received placebo; per-sample allocation not given. Following the first vaccine or placebo injection, samples were taken on day 63. The source was peripheral blood, collected in a trial of Ad26.COV2.S vaccine versus placebo. The origin of the receptors is a person between 18 and 60 years old who received the Ad26.COV2.S COVID-19 vaccine or a placebo.

The chain carries TRBV5-1 and TRBJ2-5; TRBD1 matches 7 bases. V dropped 0 bases and J dropped 6; count of bases not matched to a gene: 8. Germline CDR1 is SGHRS and CDR2 is YFSETQ. The CDR3 has 15 amino acids. The chain's CDR3 is CASSLDMGQRKTQYF. Here the CDR3 DNA reads TGCGCCAGCAGCTTGGACATGGGACAGCGAAAGACCCAGTACTTC.

The V and J genes are TRBV4-2 and TRBJ2-7; D not resolved. V was trimmed by 1 base and J by 5 bases, leaving 9 bases between them. The CDR3 runs to 13 residues. Germline lookup yields CDR1 LGHNA and CDR2 YNFKEQ. This CDR3 reads CASSQGGKNEQYF. The CDR3 nucleotides are TGTGCCAGCAGCCAAGGTGGTAAGAACGAGCAGTACTTC.

The chain employs TRBV18 and TRBJ2-1; 8 bases align to TRBD2. CDR1 and CDR2 from the germline V gene are KGHSH and LQKENI. Trimming cost V 2 bases and J 9 bases; bases outside gene matches: 6. The CDR3 has 14 amino acids. The CDR3 nucleotides are TGTGCCAGCTCACCATATCAGCGGGAGAGTGAGCAGTTCTTC. It yields the protein CASSPYQRESEQFF.

This clone came up once. The chain couples TRBV27 to TRBJ2-1; D might be TRBD2 (5 bases). V lost 1 base and J lost 6, with 13 bases in between. This CDR3 has 15 amino acids. Per germline, CDR1 MNHEY and CDR2 SMNVEV (reference sequence). Here the CDR3 reads CASSLYLAGVNEQFF. The CDR3 nucleotides are TGTGCCAGCAGTTTATACCTAGCCGGTGTCAATGAGCAGTTCTTC.

The CDR3 coding sequence is TGTGCCAGCTTCGGGGGGTATGCCGGGGAGCTGTTTTTT. Its protein is CASFGGYAGELFF. This chain connects TRBV2 to TRBJ2-2; 7 nucleotides align to TRBD2. Germline CDR1 reads SNHLY; CDR2 reads FYNNEI. The CDR3 contains 13 residues. The V gene end was trimmed by 8 bases and the J gene end by 6 bases; junction bases not matched to a gene: 6.

The genes are TRBV24-1 and TRBJ1-1; no definite D call. This CDR3 spans 13 amino acids. Per the germline V gene, CDR1 is KGHDR and CDR2 is SFDVKD. The V gene lost 4 bases and the J gene lost 4 bases, with 9 bases spanning the gap. CDR3 in DNA: TGTGCCACCAGTGACTACGGGAGCACTGAAGCTTTCTTT. It codes for CATSDYGSTEAFF.

This chain uses TRBV7-6 with TRBJ2-1, with TRBD1 as a possible D gene (5 bases). CDR1 and CDR2 (germline): SGHVS, FNYEAQ. The CDR3 is 15 residues long. Trimming took off 8 bases at V and 4 bases at J, with 18 bases between the two ends. CDR3 protein: CASYNGGHPYNEQFF. The CDR3 DNA sequence: TGTGCCAGCTATAACGGCGGACACCCGTACAATGAGCAGTTCTTC.

The chain employs TRBV19 and TRBJ2-2, with D tentatively TRBD1 (6 bases). The CDR3 has 14 residues. Germline CDR1 LNHDA, CDR2 SQIVND (reference sequence). Trimming removed 5 bases at V and 1 base at J, with 8 bases between. The chain's CDR3 is CASSWGQNTGELFF. CDR3 coding DNA: TGTGCCAGTAGTTGGGGACAGAACACCGGGGAGCTGTTTTTT. Filled out from reference TRBV19 and TRBJ2-2, the complete variable domain reads DGGITQSPKYLFRKEGQNVTLSCEQNLNHDAMYWYRQDPGQGLRLIYYSQIVNDFQKGDIAEGYSVSREKKESFPLTVTSAQKNPTAFYLCASSWGQNTGELFFGEGSRLTVL.

The chain is built from TRBV6-2 or TRBV6-3 and TRBJ2-1, with 10 bases lining up with TRBD2. The germline V gene encodes CDR1 MNHEY and CDR2 SVGEGT. The CDR3 spans 16 residues. J lost 0 bases, V lost 4 bases, and 3 bases had no gene match. The CDR3 protein is CASSWASGSSYNEQFF. Here the CDR3 DNA reads TGTGCCAGCAGTTGGGCTAGCGGGAGCTCCTACAATGAGCAGTTCTTC.

The rearrangement links TRBV13 to TRBJ2-1; 9 bases align to TRBD2. CDR1 is PRHDT and CDR2 is FYEKMQ in the germline V gene (reference sequence). J lost 8 bases, V lost 4 bases, and 12 bases had no gene match. This CDR3 has 16 amino acids. CDR3 sequence: CASSSRPGLAVDEQFF. The CDR3 DNA reads TGTGCCAGCAGCTCCCGGCCGGGACTAGCAGTCGATGAGCAGTTCTTC. The whole variable domain, remainder taken from reference TRBV13 and TRBJ2-1, is AAGVIQSPRHLIKEKRETATLKCYPIPRHDTVYWYQQGPGQDPQFLISFYEKMQSDKGSIPDRFSAQQFSDYHSELNMSSLELGDSALYFCASSSRPGLAVDEQFFGPGTRLTVL.

This clone was seen just once. A much larger clone is a single base away; this may be a read error. This CDR3 is also generated by other DNA sequences in the sample. This sequence joins TRBV7-2 and TRBJ1-5; D is uncertain. V lost 1 base to trimming and J lost 4 bases, with 5 bases between them. Germline assignment: CDR1 SGHTA and CDR2 FQGNSA. The CDR3 runs to 13 residues. Written as DNA, the CDR3 is TGTGCCAGCAGCTTAGTAGGGAATCAGCCCCAGCATTTT. This encodes CASSLVGNQPQHF.

The CDR3 here is CASSSGTGKAFF. The CDR3 DNA reads TGTGCCAGCAGTTCCGGGACAGGGAAAGCTTTCTTT. The chain is built from TRBV6-2 or TRBV6-3 and TRBJ1-1, with 9 positions matching TRBD1. CDR3 length equals 12 residues. CDR1 is MNHEY and CDR2 is SVGEGT in the germline V gene. Trimming at V came to 4 bases and at J to 9 bases, leaving 3 bases not matched to a gene.

The genes are TRBV7-6 and TRBJ2-5; D is possibly TRBD1 or TRBD2 (5 bases each). Germline CDR1 and CDR2: SGHVS and FNYEAQ. The CDR3 length is 15 residues. V was pared by 2 bases and J by 4 bases, with 14 bases between. The CDR3 DNA follows: TGTGCCAGCAGCTTAACTGGGGACGTTCGAGAGACCCAGTACTTC. This gives the protein CASSLTGDVRETQYF.

V gene TRBV9 combines with J gene TRBJ2-5; tentatively, D is TRBD1 (6 bases). V lost 0 bases and J 1 base, leaving 13 bases between the germline ends. Germline lookup yields CDR1 SGDLS and CDR2 YYNGEE. The CDR3 length is 16 residues. The CDR3 region has the DNA TGTGCCAGCAGCGTAGGAGGCAGGGGTTTCCAAGAGACCCAGTACTTC. Protein sequence: CASSVGGRGFQETQYF.

V gene TRBV27 combines with J gene TRBJ1-4; D gene unclear. V lost 5 bases and J 4 bases, leaving 8 bases between the germline ends. Germline CDR1 and CDR2: MNHEY and SMNVEV (reference sequence). The CDR3 spans 13 residues. The CDR3 DNA reads TGTGCCAGCAGTCCCTCCTTTAATGAAAAACTGTTTTTT. It specifies CASSPSFNEKLFF.

The V call is TRBV11-3, the J call TRBJ2-3, with TRBD2 matching 7 bases. This CDR3 region has 17 residues. CDR1 is SGHNT and CDR2 is YENEEA in the germline V gene. Trimming at V came to 5 bases and at J to 4 bases, leaving 15 bases not matched to a gene. CDR3 in amino acids: CASSPRGAGVLADTQYF. CDR3 in DNA: TGTGCCAGCAGCCCCCGAGGGGCGGGAGTGCTGGCAGATACGCAGTATTTT.

V gene TRBV28 combines with J gene TRBJ2-7, with 9 positions matching TRBD2. The CDR3 runs 17 residues. Trimming cost V 6 bases and J 3 bases; bases outside gene matches: 15. Germline V gene sequence: CDR1 MDHEN, CDR2 SYDVKM. Here the CDR3 DNA reads TGTGCCAGCAGCCCAGGGGGGACTAGCCCATTTCTCTACGAGCAGTACTTC. It yields the protein CASSPGGTSPFLYEQYF.

This sequence joins TRBV18 and TRBJ2-2, with D perhaps matching TRBD1 (5 bases). Germline V gene data show CDR1 as KGHSH and CDR2 as LQKENI. Trimming left V 8 bases short and J 6 bases short, with 13 bases between. The CDR3 is 13 amino acids. CDR3 region: CASGQGSAGELFF. CDR3 DNA sequence: TGTGCCAGCGGACAAGGAAGTGCCGGGGAGCTGTTTTTT. Based on the CDR3 plus reference TRBV18 and TRBJ2-2, the full variable domain is NAGVMQNPRHLVRRRGQEARLRCSPMKGHSHVYWYRQLPEEGLKFMVYLQKENIIDESGMPKERFSAEFPKEGPSILRIQQVVRGDSAAYFCASGQGSAGELFFGEGSRLTVL.

This sequence joins TRBV29-1 and TRBJ2-5, with TRBD2 identical over 11 bases. From germline, CDR1 is SQVTM and CDR2 ANQGSEA. There are 15 residues in the CDR3. J lost 1 base, V lost 5 bases, and 6 bases had no gene match. CDR3 in amino acids: CSVSLAGVGQETQYF. The CDR3, as DNA: TGCAGCGTTTCACTAGCGGGAGTCGGCCAAGAGACCCAGTACTTC.

This sequence joins TRBV5-4 and TRBJ1-2; TRBD1 agrees at 8 bases. Germline-derived CDR1 and CDR2 are SGHNT and YYREEE (reference sequence). The CDR3 loop spans 14 amino acids. The trim removed 3 bases at V and 4 bases at J, leaving 5 bases unmatched. The CDR3 is CASSSDREAYGYTF. The CDR3 nucleotides read TGTGCCAGCAGCTCGGACAGGGAGGCCTATGGCTACACCTTC.

This clone is a singleton in its sample. The V and J genes are TRBV5-1 and TRBJ2-3, with D tentatively TRBD1 (5 bases). CDR3 length: 18 residues. Between the trimmed V and J ends, which lost 0 bases and 3 bases, there was a span of 20 bases. CDR1 and CDR2 (germline): SGHRS, YFSETQ. CDR3 sequence (DNA): TGCGCCAGCAGCTTGGCCCCGCCTTGGGGCCTTCGGACAGATACGCAGTATTTT. It translates to CASSLAPPWGLRTDTQYF. Together with reference TRBV5-1 and TRBJ2-3, the CDR3 gives the full variable domain: KAGVTQTPRYLIKTRGQQVTLSCSPISGHRSVSWYQQTPGQGLQFLFEYFSETQRNKGNFPGRFSGRQFSNSRSEMNVSTLELGDSALYLCASSLAPPWGLRTDTQYFGPGTRLTVL.

V and J are TRBV15 and TRBJ1-1, with D tentatively TRBD1 (5 bases). The germline CDR1 and CDR2 sequences are LNHNV and YYDKDF (reference sequence). The V gene lost 8 bases and the J gene lost 6 bases, with 19 bases spanning the gap. The CDR3 has 14 residues. This chain's CDR3 is CATRPGGGLAEAFF. The DNA of the CDR3 is TGTGCCACCCGCCCCGGGGGGGGTTTGGCTGAAGCTTTCTTT.

About this clone: Different DNA sequences within this sample yield the same CDR3. The rearrangement joins TRBV19 to TRBJ2-7, with D tentatively TRBD1 or TRBD2 (5 bases each). Germline lookup yields CDR1 LNHDA and CDR2 SQIVND (reference sequence). V was cut by 4 bases and J by 0 bases, with 7 bases left in between. This CDR3 contains 13 residues. The CDR3 sequence is CASSTGLSYEQYF. The CDR3 DNA follows: TGTGCCAGTAGTACGGGGCTCTCCTACGAGCAGTACTTC.

The V gene is TRBV7-2, the J gene TRBJ2-5; TRBD2 agrees at 13 bases. This CDR3 has 16 amino acids. Germline trimming cut 5 bases from V and 4 bases from J; bases unmatched to any gene: 7. Germline V gives CDR1 SGHTA, CDR2 FQGNSA. CDR3 DNA sequence: TGTGCCAGCAGCCGGACTAGCGGGAGTGTTGGAGAGACCCAGTACTTC. Translated, it gives CASSRTSGSVGETQYF.

This chain joins TRBV5-4 and TRBJ2-1, with D unresolved. This CDR3 contains 13 residues. CDR1 SGHNT and CDR2 YYREEE come from the germline V gene (reference sequence). V lost 1 base to trimming and J lost 4 bases, with 6 bases between them. CDR3 loop: CASSLYLYNEQFF. The CDR3 DNA follows: TGTGCCAGCAGCTTGTACCTGTACAATGAGCAGTTCTTC.

The rearrangement links TRBV30 to TRBJ1-4; perhaps TRBD1 as D (5 bases). The CDR3 length is 15 residues. The germline V gene has CDR1 GTSNPN and CDR2 SVGIG (reference sequence). Trimming removed 1 base from V and 6 bases from J, with 15 bases in between. The chain's CDR3 is CAWSAHRRGDEKLFF. DNA of the CDR3: TGTGCCTGGAGTGCCCACAGGAGAGGCGATGAAAAACTGTTTTTT.